The 24 T cell receptor beta chains below come from one sample, sequenced in a study of cytomegalovirus exposure and HLA in healthy donors. The study ran its PCR with 60 Vbeta and 13 Jbeta primers. The protocol was immunoSEQ multiplex PCR, while the TCRdb copy is restricted to in-frame clones and leaves out a portion. This sample has 140,000 to 150,000 clones; roughly four fifths occur once, and the top ten carry roughly 6.6%. The sample consisted of PBMCs. The receptors originated from a young man in good health and CMV-seronegative.

This chain joins TRBV5-5 and TRBJ2-3; 7 bases align to TRBD2. In germline, CDR1 is SGHKS, CDR2 YYEKEE (reference sequence). V gave up 4 bases and J gave up 6 bases; unmatched junction bases: 14. The CDR3 sequence is 16 residues long. In nucleotides, the CDR3 is TGTGCCAGCAGCCAAGATGGGGGGGGAGGGCTCGATACGCAGTATTTT. This gives the protein CASSQDGGGGLDTQYF.

This clone was detected only a few times. The chain links TRBV4-1 to TRBJ2-7; maybe TRBD1 (6 bases). This CDR3 has 14 amino acids. Germline V gene lookup returns CDR1 MGHRA and CDR2 YSYEKL. The V gene lost 1 base and the J gene lost 4 bases, with 11 bases spanning the gap. CDR3 coding DNA: TGCGCCAGCAGCCAAGGGCAGGGGCAATACGAGCAGTACTTC. Amino acids: CASSQGQGQYEQYF.

V gene TRBV5-1 combines with J gene TRBJ1-5; D might be TRBD1 (6 bases). V shed 4 bases and J shed 1 base, with 12 bases lying between them. CDR1 is SGHRS, CDR2 YFSETQ, per germline. The CDR3 spans 15 residues. This CDR3 is CASSPGDNSNQPQHF. The CDR3 coding sequence is TGCGCCAGCAGCCCCGGGGACAACAGCAATCAGCCCCAGCATTTT.

V and J are TRBV5-1 and TRBJ2-2, with D possibly matching TRBD2 (5 bases). The V gene's germline CDR1 is SGHRS and CDR2 YFSETQ. Trimming removed 2 bases at V and 3 bases at J, with 14 bases between. CDR3 size: 16 residues. The CDR3 here is CASSLRTAGDTGELFF. The CDR3 nucleotides read TGCGCCAGCAGCTTAAGGACGGCCGGGGACACCGGGGAGCTGTTTTTT.

The rearrangement joins TRBV6-6 to TRBJ2-3, with 7 bases fitting TRBD2. Germline CDR1 reads MNHNY; CDR2 reads SVGAGI (reference sequence). This CDR3 has 16 amino acids. Trimming removed 2 bases from V and 3 bases from J; junction bases left unmatched: 8. The CDR3 nucleotides are TGTGCCAGCAGTTACCCCGTGGCCGGGAGGACAGATACGCAGTATTTT. Translation gives CASSYPVAGRTDTQYF.

The chain links TRBV28 to TRBJ2-7; possibly TRBD2 for D (5 bases). Trimming removed 0 bases at V and 4 bases at J, with 19 bases between. The CDR3 runs 17 residues. Germline V gene lookup returns CDR1 MDHEN and CDR2 SYDVKM. The CDR3 DNA follows: TGTGCCAGCAGTTTATGGGACTCCCCCATTTCGTTATACGAGCAGTACTTC. It translates to CASSLWDSPISLYEQYF.

The J gene is TRBJ2-7, the V gene TRBV28, with 7 bases lining up with TRBD1. This CDR3 region has 14 residues. After removal of 9 bases from V and 1 base from J, the junction contained 9 bases not matched to a gene. Germline V CDR1 and CDR2: MDHEN, SYDVKM. As DNA, the CDR3 is TGTGCCAGTCAGGGTGACAGGGCATCCTACGAGCAGTACTTC. It yields the protein CASQGDRASYEQYF.

The chain combines TRBV7-9 with TRBJ2-7; tentatively, D is TRBD2 (6 bases). Germline V gives CDR1 SEHNR, CDR2 FQNEAQ (reference sequence). Trimming took 1 base from V and 7 from J, leaving 14 bases between them. The CDR3 contains 14 residues. CDR3 amino acids: CASSLGGLAGEQYF. In DNA form, the CDR3 reads TGTGCCAGCAGCTTAGGGGGTTTGGCGGGAGAGCAGTACTTC.

This clone occurred once. The V gene is TRBV4-1, the J gene TRBJ2-3; 11 bases fit TRBD2. J was trimmed by 0 bases and V by 4 bases; bases with no gene match: 6. The CDR3 contains 17 residues. Looked up from germline, CDR1 is MGHRA and CDR2 is YSYEKL. Here the CDR3 DNA reads TGCGCCAGCAGCCCGGGGACTAGCGGTCCTAGCACAGATACGCAGTATTTT. Its translation: CASSPGTSGPSTDTQYF.

This clone was seen a single time. V is TRBV15 and J is TRBJ2-1; no definite D call. Germline CDR1 is LNHNV and CDR2 is YYDKDF (reference sequence). V was shortened by 11 bases and J by 5 bases, with 10 bases between the two germline ends. The CDR3 contains 11 residues. For the CDR3, the DNA is TGTGCCCCTTGCTGCGACAATGAGCAGTTCTTC. As protein: CAPCCDNEQFF.

The chain recombines TRBV5-1 with TRBJ1-4, with 9 bases fitting TRBD1. From germline, CDR1 is SGHRS and CDR2 YFSETQ. The V gene end was trimmed by 4 bases and the J gene end by 8 bases; junction bases not matched to a gene: 9. The CDR3 is 15 amino acids. This CDR3 reads CASSPGTGRDEKLFF. CDR3 bases: TGCGCCAGCAGCCCGGGGACAGGGCGGGACGAAAAACTGTTTTTT.

This chain links TRBV30 with TRBJ2-5, with D unclear. V was clipped by 3 bases and J by 4 bases, with 6 bases between them. This CDR3 has 11 amino acids. Germline CDR1 GTSNPN, CDR2 SVGIG (reference sequence). CDR3 DNA sequence: TGTGCCTGGAGCTATCGAGAGACCCAGTACTTC. It specifies CAWSYRETQYF.

V usage is TRBV5-4 and J usage is TRBJ2-5; a possible D gene is TRBD2 (5 bases). Germline loops: CDR1 SGHNT, CDR2 YYREEE (reference sequence). The CDR3 is 13 residues long. Deletions cut 4 bases from V and 7 bases from J, with 14 bases between. CDR3 in amino acids: CASSPDGVVTQYF. The CDR3 DNA follows: TGTGCCAGCAGCCCGGACGGGGTCGTGACCCAGTACTTC.

Worth noting for this clone: The sample holds other DNA sequences that translate to the same CDR3. V gene TRBV5-1 combines with J gene TRBJ2-3; TRBD1 matches at 7 bases. The trim removed 4 bases at V and 3 bases at J, leaving 5 bases unmatched. This CDR3 has 14 amino acids. The V gene's germline CDR1 is SGHRS and CDR2 YFSETQ. DNA of the CDR3: TGCGCCAGCAGCGGGACAGTGTCGACAGATACGCAGTATTTT. This sequence encodes CASSGTVSTDTQYF.

This clone came up once. The chain uses TRBV27 and TRBJ2-4; 10 bases are a match to TRBD2. CDR1 is MNHEY and CDR2 is SMNVEV in the germline V gene (reference sequence). This CDR3 contains 14 residues. J gave up 7 bases and V 6 bases, and 6 bases lay outside the gene matches. CDR3 DNA sequence: TGTGCCAGCAGGCCCGGGACTAGCGTGAACATTCAGTACTTC. Amino acids: CASRPGTSVNIQYF.

This sequence joins TRBV7-9 and TRBJ1-2, with D hard to call. The V end was cut by 4 bases, the J end by 4 bases, with 7 bases between. Germline-derived CDR1 and CDR2 are SEHNR and FQNEAQ (reference sequence). CDR3 length equals 12 residues. The DNA for the CDR3 is TGTGCCAGCAGCTCCCAATCCTATGGCTACACCTTC. As protein: CASSSQSYGYTF. Together with reference TRBV7-9 and TRBJ1-2, the CDR3 gives the full variable domain: DTGVSQNPRHKITKRGQNVTFRCDPISEHNRLYWYRQTLGQGPEFLTYFQNEAQLEKSRLLSDRFSAERPKGSFSTLEIQRTEQGDSAMYLCASSSQSYGYTFGSGTRLTVV.

This rearrangement joins TRBV7-9 to TRBJ1-1; possible D gene TRBD1, 5 bases. From germline, CDR1 is SEHNR and CDR2 FQNEAQ (reference sequence). V lost 2 bases and J 5 bases, leaving 12 bases between the germline ends. The CDR3 sequence is 14 residues long. The CDR3 protein is CASSLPGLVTEAFF. The CDR3 DNA reads as TGTGCCAGCAGCTTACCAGGGTTGGTTACTGAAGCTTTCTTT.

The chain carries TRBV5-4 and TRBJ2-1; 10 nucleotides align to TRBD2. This CDR3 spans 15 amino acids. CDR1 and CDR2 from the germline V gene are SGHNT and YYREEE (reference sequence). With V trimmed by 4 bases and J by 3 bases, 4 bases remained unmatched. In DNA form, the CDR3 reads TGTGCCAGCAGCCGGACTAGCGGCCTCTACAATGAGCAGTTCTTC. It codes for CASSRTSGLYNEQFF.

This chain joins TRBV5-1 and TRBJ2-7; D is possibly TRBD2 (6 bases). V was shortened by 3 bases and J by 6 bases, with 13 bases between the two germline ends. This CDR3 comprises 13 residues. Per germline, CDR1 SGHRS and CDR2 YFSETQ. In DNA form, the CDR3 reads TGCGCCAGCAGCTCGCTGGGGGGACCCGAGCAGTACTTC. This translates into CASSSLGGPEQYF.

The rearrangement links TRBV7-2 to TRBJ1-1; D may be TRBD1 (5 bases). V shed 5 bases and J shed 2 bases, with 15 bases lying between them. Germline V gives CDR1 SGHTA, CDR2 FQGNSA. The CDR3 covers 15 residues. The CDR3 DNA reads TGTGCCAGCAGCCTACGGGGGAGGGTTAACACTGAAGCTTTCTTT. Translating it yields CASSLRGRVNTEAFF.

The sample holds one count of this clone. The chain uses TRBV18 and TRBJ1-1; 7 bases align to TRBD1. The germline CDR1 and CDR2 sequences are KGHSH and LQKENI. Unmatched junction bases numbered 7, after V lost 1 base and J lost 8 bases. This CDR3 comprises 14 residues. DNA of the CDR3: TGTGCCAGCTCACCACGGCAGGGGGAGGCCGAAGCTTTCTTT. Translating it yields CASSPRQGEAEAFF.

This rearrangement joins TRBV5-4 to TRBJ2-3, with 7 nucleotides matching TRBD1. V trimming: 4 bases; J trimming: 1 base; junction bases outside the gene matches: 0. Germline V gene data show CDR1 as SGHNT and CDR2 as YYREEE (reference sequence). The CDR3 loop spans 13 amino acids. CDR3 in amino acids: CASSDRGTDTQYF. The DNA of the CDR3 is TGTGCCAGCAGCGACAGGGGCACAGATACGCAGTATTTT.

The chain employs TRBV29-1 and TRBJ2-4; D may be TRBD1 (7 bases). The germline V gene encodes CDR1 SQVTM and CDR2 ANQGSEA. The CDR3 length is 11 residues. V lost 6 bases to trimming and J lost 12 bases, with 15 bases between them. The CDR3 region has the DNA TGCAGCGTGGCCCCGGGGGACAGTCAGTACTTC. Amino acids: CSVAPGDSQYF.

This clone was observed once. This rearrangement joins TRBV14 to TRBJ1-1; D is possibly TRBD1 (5 bases). The CDR3 covers 16 residues. CDR1 is SGHDN, CDR2 FVKESK, per germline. V was cut by 4 bases and J by 4 bases, with 19 bases left in between. This CDR3 reads CASSPMGEGIGTEAFF. The CDR3 nucleotides are TGTGCCAGCAGCCCAATGGGGGAGGGTATCGGCACTGAAGCTTTCTTT.